The source of this T cell receptor (beta chain) is a study of T cell responses to AZD1222 COVID-19 vaccine. The V gene's germline CDR1 is SGDLS and CDR2 YYNGEE. There are 16 residues in the CDR3. Trimming cost V 0 bases and J 3 bases, with 13 bases left between them. Clones were read by immunoSEQ multiplex PCR, and TCRdb kept only the in-frame ones, dropping some. The sample includes about 97,000 clones, 85% to 90% seen only once; the top ten take under 8.5%. V usage is TRBV9 and J usage is TRBJ2-1, with D perhaps TRBD2 (7 bases). Sequenced here: peripheral blood, sampled on day 0 of AZD1222 vaccination. This TCR came from an adult in good health. CDR3 DNA sequence: TGTGCCAGCAGCGTAGAAGCGGGACATTTCTACAATGAGCAGTTCTTC. Translated, it gives CASSVEAGHFYNEQFF.